Below are 26 T cell receptor beta chains sequenced from a single sample in a study of T-cell reconstitution after alpha-beta-depleted transplantation in children. Unique molecular identifiers were incorporated into the prepared TCRbeta library. In TCRdb, the PCR reads were re-called with MiXCR into one record per CDR3 protein. Of 440,000 or so distinct CDR3 sequences in the sample, roughly a tenth were seen once. The material sequenced was PBMCs from the stem cell graft donor, taken from the stem cell graft. These receptors all come from a human donor who donated a stem cell graft to a child with acute myeloid leukemia.

This rearrangement joins TRBV12-5 to TRBJ1-1; 7 nucleotides line up with TRBD1. Germline V gives CDR1 LGHNT, CDR2 FRNRAP. CDR3 size: 15 residues. V gave up 2 bases and J gave up 2 bases; unmatched junction bases: 5. The CDR3 sequence: CASGLQGGLNTEAFF. The CDR3 DNA is TGTGCTAGTGGTTTGCAGGGGGGGCTTAACACTGAAGCTTTCTTT.

The sample holds a few counts of this clonotype. V is TRBV27 and J is TRBJ2-2, with D possibly called TRBD1 or TRBD2 (5 bases each). The germline V gene has CDR1 MNHEY and CDR2 SMNVEV (reference sequence). The CDR3 length is 16 residues. V was pared by 2 bases and J by 0 bases, with 10 bases between. The CDR3 is CASSLLGTANTGELFF. Here the CDR3 DNA reads TGTGCCAGCAGTTTACTTGGGACGGCGAACACCGGGGAGCTGTTTTTT.

This clonotype was seen a handful of times. The V and J genes are TRBV7-8 and TRBJ2-5; TRBD1 might be the D (5 bases). The V gene's germline CDR1 is SGHVS and CDR2 FQNEAQ. The CDR3 spans 14 residues. Trimming took off 1 base at V and 6 bases at J, with 12 bases between the two ends. The CDR3: CASSLVAGQKTQYF. The CDR3 DNA is TGTGCCAGCAGCTTAGTTGCAGGGCAGAAGACCCAGTACTTC.

This clonotype has more than one count but fewer than ten. V and J are TRBV5-1 and TRBJ1-4; 8 positions match TRBD1. This CDR3 has 14 amino acids. Trimming took 4 bases from V and 4 from J; bases not matched to a gene: 3. From germline, CDR1 is SGHRS and CDR2 YFSETQ. CDR3 DNA sequence: TGCGCCAGCAGCCACAGGGGGGGTAATGAAAAACTGTTTTTT. Translating gives CASSHRGGNEKLFF.

The chain links TRBV29-1 to TRBJ2-5, with TRBD2 as a possible D gene (5 bases). V dropped 2 bases and J dropped 4 bases, with 20 bases sitting between them. The CDR3 consists of 16 residues. The germline V gene has CDR1 SQVTM and CDR2 ANQGSEA. The CDR3 DNA reads TGCAGCGTTGAAAAACAAGGGAGCGTTTGGGGAGAGACCCAGTACTTC. Translating gives CSVEKQGSVWGETQYF.

This clonotype appeared a few times. This chain joins TRBV20-1 and TRBJ1-1, with unresolved D. Per the germline V gene, CDR1 is DFQATT and CDR2 is SNEGSKA (reference sequence). The CDR3 totals 14 residues. V lost 0 bases, J lost 4 bases, and 12 bases lay in between. This CDR3 reads CSARDLGLSTEAFF. The DNA for the CDR3 is TGCAGTGCTAGAGATCTCGGGCTGAGCACTGAAGCTTTCTTT.

This clonotype was recorded a few times. The rearrangement uses TRBV10-3 and TRBJ2-1; 8 nucleotides align to TRBD2. Germline loops: CDR1 ENHRY, CDR2 SYGVKD. V was pared by 2 bases and J by 2 bases, with 14 bases of the junction left unmatched. The CDR3 is 19 amino acids. The CDR3: CAISEGLGVGTRPYNEQFF. The DNA for the CDR3 is TGTGCCATCAGTGAGGGATTAGGGGTCGGGACTAGGCCCTACAATGAGCAGTTCTTC.

This clonotype was seen many times. V gene TRBV7-2 combines with J gene TRBJ2-1, with TRBD2 matching over 9 bases. Germline loops: CDR1 SGHTA, CDR2 FQGNSA. V was clipped by 4 bases and J by 1 base; unmatched bases: 2. The CDR3 has 15 residues. Here the CDR3 reads CASSSLAGSYNEQFF. The CDR3 DNA reads as TGTGCCAGCAGCTCCCTAGCGGGGTCCTACAATGAGCAGTTCTTC. Filled out from reference TRBV7-2 and TRBJ2-1, the complete variable domain reads GAGVSQSPSNKVTEKGKDVELRCDPISGHTALYWYRQSLGQGLEFLIYFQGNSAPDKSGLPSDRFSAERTGGSVSTLTIQRTQQEDSAVYLCASSSLAGSYNEQFFGPGTRLTVL.

The table lists this clonotype with many counts. The chain is built from TRBV20-1 and TRBJ2-7, with D perhaps being TRBD1 or TRBD2 (6 bases each). CDR3 length equals 12 residues. Trimming cost V 6 bases and J 11 bases, with 20 bases left between them. Germline CDR1 and CDR2: DFQATT and SNEGSKA (reference sequence). The CDR3 DNA is TGCAGTGCACGACCCGGGGGCTCGGCGGAGTACTTC. It yields the protein CSARPGGSAEYF.

This clonotype turned up a few times. The rearrangement joins TRBV7-6 to TRBJ2-5; D call uncertain. Germline assignment: CDR1 SGHVS and CDR2 FNYEAQ. V was clipped by 1 base and J by 6 bases, with 6 bases between them. This CDR3 spans 12 amino acids. The CDR3 region is CASSLVGKTQYF. DNA of the CDR3: TGTGCCAGCAGCTTAGTGGGGAAGACCCAGTACTTC. Supplemented by reference TRBV7-6 and TRBJ2-5, the full variable domain reads GAGVSQSPRYKVTKRGQDVALRCDPISGHVSLYWYRQALGQGPEFLTYFNYEAQQDKSGLPNDRFSAERPEGSISTLTIQRTEQRDSAMYRCASSLVGKTQYFGPGTRLLVL.

This rearrangement joins TRBV12-3 or TRBV12-4 to TRBJ2-3; weak D call: TRBD2 (5 bases). V lost 7 bases and J lost 6, with 11 bases in between. The CDR3 covers 12 residues. The CDR3 DNA reads TGTGCCAGCACCCGAGGGCTCGATACGCAGTATTTT. Protein product: CASTRGLDTQYF.

The chain uses TRBV10-3 and TRBJ1-1; a possible D gene is TRBD1 (5 bases). From germline, CDR1 is ENHRY and CDR2 SYGVKD. The CDR3 is 14 residues long. Trimming stripped 0 bases from V and 10 bases from J, with 15 bases between. CDR3 nucleotides: TGTGCCATCAGTGAGTCGAGGCAGGGAATAGGAGCTTTCTTT. It specifies CAISESRQGIGAFF.

This clonotype turned up a few times. This chain connects TRBV25-1 to TRBJ2-2; D assignment may be TRBD1 or TRBD2 (6 bases each). V was clipped by 3 bases and J by 3 bases, with 8 bases between them. The CDR3 covers 14 residues. CDR1 is MGHDK, CDR2 SYGVNS, per germline. The CDR3: CASSDGGHTGELFF. In DNA, the CDR3 is TGTGCCAGCAGTGATGGGGGGCACACCGGGGAGCTGTTTTTT.

The V gene is TRBV18, the J gene TRBJ2-1, with 8 positions matching TRBD2. The CDR3 has 13 amino acids. J lost 8 bases, V lost 7 bases, and 7 bases had no gene match. CDR1 and CDR2 from the germline V gene are KGHSH and LQKENI. Here the CDR3 reads CASLGLETDEQFF. In DNA, the CDR3 is TGTGCCAGCTTGGGACTAGAAACCGATGAGCAGTTCTTC.

This clonotype was observed a few times. This chain joins TRBV29-1 and TRBJ2-2; unclear D gene. The V gene's germline CDR1 is SQVTM and CDR2 ANQGSEA. Deletions cut 4 bases from V and 1 base from J, with 7 bases between. The CDR3 length is 13 residues. CDR3: CSVVRENTGELFF. CDR3 in DNA: TGCAGCGTTGTAAGAGAGAACACCGGGGAGCTGTTTTTT.

This clonotype was seen a handful of times. The chain has TRBV7-9 and TRBJ1-1; D unclear. The V end lost 1 base, the J end lost 0 bases, and 15 bases lay between the germline ends. The CDR3 is made up of 17 amino acids. CDR1 SEHNR and CDR2 FQNEAQ come from the germline V gene (reference sequence). The CDR3 here is CASSLGSAEDLNTEAFF. The CDR3 region has the DNA TGTGCCAGCAGCTTAGGATCGGCAGAAGATCTGAACACTGAAGCTTTCTTT.

This clonotype was seen a few times. V is TRBV20-1 and J is TRBJ1-5, with a possible D match to TRBD1 (5 bases). In germline, CDR1 is DFQATT, CDR2 SNEGSKA (reference sequence). Deletions cut 1 base from V and 5 bases from J, with 15 bases between. The CDR3 runs to 15 residues. The CDR3 bases are TGCAGTGCTAGAGTTGGGCAGGGCCACTATCAGCCCCAGCATTTT. Encoded protein: CSARVGQGHYQPQHF.

This chain joins TRBV20-1 and TRBJ2-2, with 8 bases lining up with TRBD1. The trim removed 0 bases at V and 6 bases at J, leaving 6 bases unmatched. Germline V gene data show CDR1 as DFQATT and CDR2 as SNEGSKA (reference sequence). The CDR3 is 15 amino acids. The CDR3 DNA is TGCAGTGCTAGAGATCAGGACAGGGTTGCCGGGGAGCTGTTTTTT. Its translation: CSARDQDRVAGELFF.

This clonotype was counted many times. For the CDR3, the DNA is TGTGCCAGCAGTAAACTAGCGGGAGTCTACGAGCAGTACTTC. It translates to CASSKLAGVYEQYF. The rearrangement links TRBV6-2 or TRBV6-3 to TRBJ2-7, with 11 bases identical to TRBD2. The CDR3 is 14 residues long. V shed 5 bases and J 3 bases; nucleotides not matched to a gene: 3. Germline V gene lookup returns CDR1 MNHEY and CDR2 SVGEGT.

This clonotype has only a few counts. At one of its ends the junction is not consistent with the germline gene, which may arise from a read error. V gene TRBV12-3 or TRBV12-4 combines with J gene TRBJ1-2; 11 positions agree with TRBD1. This CDR3 region has 13 residues. The CDR3 here is CASSLEDRGRFEF. The CDR3 nucleotides are TGTGCCAGCAGTTTGGAGGACAGGGGGCGTTTTGAGTTC.

This clonotype has more than one count but fewer than ten. The rearrangement joins TRBV6-6 to TRBJ2-3; D remains unclear. This CDR3 comprises 12 residues. Trimming cost V 2 bases and J 5 bases, with 5 bases left between them. Germline assignment: CDR1 MNHNY and CDR2 SVGAGI (reference sequence). CDR3 DNA: TGTGCCAGCAGTTACGGTCAAGATACGCAGTATTTT. Translation gives CASSYGQDTQYF.

A few counts support this clonotype. This sequence joins TRBV28 and TRBJ2-7; 8 bases are shared with TRBD2. Looked up from germline, CDR1 is MDHEN and CDR2 is SYDVKM. V trimming: 6 bases; J trimming: 2 bases; junction bases outside the gene matches: 6. CDR3 length equals 14 residues. The CDR3 spells CASRPSGGPYEQYF. The CDR3 DNA sequence: TGTGCCAGCAGGCCCAGCGGGGGACCCTACGAGCAGTACTTC.

The chain couples TRBV10-3 to TRBJ2-5; TRBD1 matches 7 bases. Trimming at V came to 6 bases and at J to 2 bases, leaving 3 bases not matched to a gene. The CDR3 has 13 residues. Germline V gene data show CDR1 as ENHRY and CDR2 as SYGVKD. The CDR3 DNA reads TGTGCCATCAGGGGACAGTTTCAAGAGACCCAGTACTTC. Amino acids: CAIRGQFQETQYF.

This clonotype came up many times. This chain connects TRBV29-1 to TRBJ2-3, with D perhaps TRBD1 (6 bases). The CDR3 loop spans 13 amino acids. Trimming cost V 4 bases and J 2 bases, with 10 bases left between them. Germline loops: CDR1 SQVTM, CDR2 ANQGSEA. CDR3 DNA: TGCAGCGTTGGAGGGGGAGCCACAGATACGCAGTATTTT. It encodes CSVGGGATDTQYF.

The chain employs TRBV10-2 and TRBJ2-5; D ambiguous. CDR1 is WSHSY and CDR2 is SAAADI in the germline V gene. V lost 3 bases and J 3 bases, leaving 5 bases between the germline ends. The CDR3 extends over 12 amino acids. The CDR3, as DNA: TGCGCCAGCAGTGACTTGGAAGAGACCCAGTACTTC. This translates into CASSDLEETQYF.

This clonotype was detected a few times. The J gene is TRBJ2-5, the V gene TRBV4-1, with TRBD2 identical over 8 bases. Germline values: CDR1 MGHRA, CDR2 YSYEKL. CDR3 length equals 16 residues. Losses at the gene ends were 0 bases for V and 2 bases for J; bases not matched to a gene: 5. The CDR3 coding sequence is TGCGCCAGCAGCCAAGACCCAGCGGGAGTGCAAGAGACCCAGTACTTC. Its translation is CASSQDPAGVQETQYF.